The 25 T cell receptor beta chains given below trace back to one sample, sequenced in a study of T cell responses to AZD1222 COVID-19 vaccine. Assay used: immunoSEQ multiplex PCR; TCRdb lists only in-frame clones, some missing. Of about 110,000 clones in the sample, roughly 86% were seen once. The source material was peripheral blood, sampled 28 days after the second AZD1222 dose. These receptors all come from an adult who received the AZD1222 COVID-19 vaccine.

The V call is TRBV19, the J call TRBJ2-7, with D possibly being TRBD1 (5 bases). Germline CDR1 and CDR2: LNHDA and SQIVND (reference sequence). V lost 3 bases and J 2 bases, leaving 8 bases between the germline ends. This CDR3 region has 13 residues. CDR3 region: CASSIGAPYEQYF. The CDR3 region has the DNA TGTGCCAGTAGTATTGGGGCACCCTACGAGCAGTACTTC.

This sequence joins TRBV7-2 and TRBJ2-1, with 14 bases aligning to TRBD2. The V and J ends lost 3 bases and 7 bases, in that order; junction bases with no gene match: 2. Germline CDR1 and CDR2: SGHTA and FQGNSA. The CDR3 is 15 amino acids. The CDR3 sequence is CASSLTSGGVNEQFF. As DNA, the CDR3 is TGTGCCAGCAGCTTGACTAGCGGGGGGGTGAATGAGCAGTTCTTC.

This chain connects TRBV5-1 to TRBJ2-7; a possible D gene is TRBD1 (5 bases). This CDR3 spans 12 amino acids. From germline, CDR1 is SGHRS and CDR2 YFSETQ. The V end was cut by 4 bases, the J end by 3 bases, with 8 bases between. This chain's CDR3 is CASSQDSYEQYF. The DNA of the CDR3 is TGCGCCAGCAGCCAAGACAGCTACGAGCAGTACTTC. The entire variable domain, with the rest obtained from reference TRBV5-1 and TRBJ2-7, is as follows: KAGVTQTPRYLIKTRGQQVTLSCSPISGHRSVSWYQQTPGQGLQFLFEYFSETQRNKGNFPGRFSGRQFSNSRSEMNVSTLELGDSALYLCASSQDSYEQYFGPGTRLTVT.

The V gene is TRBV7-3, the J gene TRBJ1-1; weak D call: TRBD1 (6 bases). The germline V gene has CDR1 SGHTA and CDR2 FQGTGA. The CDR3 loop spans 13 amino acids. V lost 9 bases, J lost 1 base, and 12 bases lay in between. CDR3 DNA sequence: TGTGCCAGTTCGGACAGCCCGAACACTGAAGCTTTCTTT. Encoded protein: CASSDSPNTEAFF. The whole variable domain, filled in from reference TRBV7-3 and TRBJ1-1, reads GAGVSQTPSNKVTEKGKYVELRCDPISGHTALYWYRQSLGQGPEFLIYFQGTGAADDSGLPNDRFFAVRPEGSVSTLKIQRTERGDSAVYLCASSDSPNTEAFFGQGTRLTVV.

V usage is TRBV5-1 and J usage is TRBJ1-2, with 7 bases matching TRBD1. V gave up 1 base and J gave up 2 bases; unmatched junction bases: 5. CDR3 size: 15 residues. In germline, CDR1 is SGHRS, CDR2 YFSETQ. This chain's CDR3 is CASSLTGEPNYGYTF. CDR3 coding DNA: TGCGCCAGCAGCTTGACAGGGGAACCAAACTATGGCTACACCTTC.

CDR3 amino acids: CASSSPRTNEKLFF. In DNA, the CDR3 is TGTGCCAGCAGCTCCCCTAGAACTAATGAAAAACTGTTTTTT. The gene calls are TRBV7-8 and TRBJ1-4, with no clear D. CDR1 is SGHVS and CDR2 is FQNEAQ in the germline V gene. CDR3 length: 14 residues. V gave up 4 bases and J gave up 1 base, with 7 bases separating them.

V and J are TRBV29-1 and TRBJ1-3, with no clear D. Germline loops: CDR1 SQVTM, CDR2 ANQGSEA. V was shortened by 6 bases and J by 4 bases, with 16 bases between the two germline ends. This CDR3 has 14 amino acids. The CDR3 DNA reads as TGCAGCGTCCGCGCTGGAGGGTGGGGAAACACCATATATTTT. The encoded protein is CSVRAGGWGNTIYF.

This clone was counted between two and nine times. This chain joins TRBV27 and TRBJ1-2, with no clear D. Germline V gene lookup returns CDR1 MNHEY and CDR2 SMNVEV (reference sequence). V was shortened by 6 bases and J by 6 bases, with 14 bases between the two germline ends. The CDR3 extends over 13 amino acids. DNA of the CDR3: TGTGCCAGCAGGAGCCAAGGACCTCATGGCTACACCTTC. Translating gives CASRSQGPHGYTF.

The chain carries TRBV6-2 or TRBV6-3 and TRBJ2-2; 14 positions match TRBD2. The CDR3 runs to 15 residues. Per the germline V gene, CDR1 is MNHEY and CDR2 is SVGEGT. Trimming at V came to 4 bases and at J to 6 bases, leaving 1 base not matched to a gene. CDR3 sequence: CASSWGLAGAGELFF. CDR3 DNA sequence: TGTGCCAGCAGTTGGGGACTAGCGGGAGCCGGGGAGCTGTTTTTT.

The chain employs TRBV7-3 and TRBJ2-2; possibly TRBD1 for D (6 bases). The CDR3 sequence is 13 residues long. CDR1 is SGHTA and CDR2 is FQGTGA in the germline V gene. Trimming pared 5 bases from V and 6 bases from J, leaving 10 bases between. CDR3 loop: CASSDYRAGELFF. Here the CDR3 DNA reads TGTGCCAGCAGCGATTACAGGGCCGGGGAGCTGTTTTTT.

The chain uses TRBV19 and TRBJ1-5, with D uncertain. Germline V gives CDR1 LNHDA, CDR2 SQIVND (reference sequence). V shed 3 bases and J shed 3 bases, with 12 bases lying between them. The CDR3 is 15 amino acids. The CDR3 bases are TGTGCCAGTAGTATGGCTGGATTTAACAATCAGCCCCAGCATTTT. It codes for CASSMAGFNNQPQHF.

V usage is TRBV28 and J usage is TRBJ1-5; a weak D match, TRBD1 (6 bases). Germline V lookup: CDR1 MDHEN, CDR2 SYDVKM. V was clipped by 1 base and J by 9 bases, with 16 bases between them. This CDR3 is built from 15 residues. The CDR3 sequence: CASSLYTGMGLPQHF. For the CDR3, the DNA is TGTGCCAGCAGTTTATATACAGGGATGGGGCTGCCCCAGCATTTT.

The chain is built from TRBV24-1 and TRBJ2-1, with D hard to call. Trimming pared 5 bases from V and 1 base from J, leaving 5 bases between. The V gene's germline CDR1 is KGHDR and CDR2 SFDVKD. The CDR3 is made up of 13 amino acids. The CDR3 nucleotides read TGTGCCACCAGTGTGGAGTCCTACAATGAGCAGTTCTTC. Its translation: CATSVESYNEQFF.

V and J are TRBV18 and TRBJ2-2; either TRBD1 or TRBD2 may fit D (5 bases each). V was trimmed by 3 bases and J by 6 bases, leaving 17 bases between them. Germline loops: CDR1 KGHSH, CDR2 LQKENI. There are 16 residues in the CDR3. The CDR3 protein is CASSPFTGTQAGELFF. The CDR3 nucleotides are TGTGCCAGCTCACCTTTTACCGGGACCCAAGCCGGGGAGCTGTTTTTT.

The chain joins TRBV19 to TRBJ1-1, with 8 positions matching TRBD1. Germline loops: CDR1 LNHDA, CDR2 SQIVND (reference sequence). This CDR3 is 14 amino acids long. With 9 bases clipped from V and 5 bases from J, the junction kept 11 bases outside the gene matches. CDR3 sequence reads: CASHLVQGGTEAFF. Written as DNA, the CDR3 is TGTGCCAGCCATTTGGTACAGGGGGGGACTGAAGCTTTCTTT.

The rearrangement links TRBV3-1 (or the pseudogene TRBV3-2) to TRBJ2-2; 7 nucleotides match TRBD2. Per germline, CDR1 LGHDT and CDR2 YNNKEL (reference sequence). The CDR3 loop spans 14 amino acids. J was trimmed by 8 bases and V by 7 bases; bases with no gene match: 10. The CDR3 protein is CASTLGGLSGELFF. The CDR3 DNA sequence: TGTGCCAGCACCCTCGGGGGACTATCAGGGGAGCTGTTTTTT.

The chain carries TRBV24-1 and TRBJ2-5; D remains ambiguous. The V gene lost 5 bases and the J gene lost 3 bases, with 9 bases spanning the gap. Germline CDR1 KGHDR, CDR2 SFDVKD. The CDR3 has 13 amino acids. CDR3 bases: TGTGCCACCAGTGGGGGTCCCAAAGAGACCCAGTACTTC. Translated, it gives CATSGGPKETQYF.

This chain connects TRBV5-1 to TRBJ2-2, with D possibly being TRBD1 (6 bases). There are 13 residues in the CDR3. Trimming shortened V by 3 bases and J by 5 bases, and 8 bases separated the two germline ends. Germline CDR1 reads SGHRS; CDR2 reads YFSETQ. The CDR3 here is CASSSGQTGELFF. DNA for the CDR3: TGCGCCAGCAGCTCCGGACAGACCGGGGAGCTGTTTTTT. The whole variable domain, filled in from reference TRBV5-1 and TRBJ2-2, reads KAGVTQTPRYLIKTRGQQVTLSCSPISGHRSVSWYQQTPGQGLQFLFEYFSETQRNKGNFPGRFSGRQFSNSRSEMNVSTLELGDSALYLCASSSGQTGELFFGEGSRLTVL.

This clone was counted a single time. The CDR3 reads CASSFSPRDRVYETQYF. In DNA form, the CDR3 reads TGTGCCAGCAGTTTTTCACCCCGGGACAGGGTGTACGAGACCCAGTACTTC. This chain joins TRBV13 and TRBJ2-5; 9 positions agree with TRBD1. J gave up 5 bases and V 6 bases, and 16 bases lay outside the gene matches. Germline values: CDR1 PRHDT, CDR2 FYEKMQ (reference sequence). The CDR3 length is 17 residues.

The chain uses TRBV6-2 or TRBV6-3 and TRBJ2-3; no firm D call. Trimming pared 2 bases from V and 5 bases from J, leaving 14 bases between. Germline V gives CDR1 MNHEY, CDR2 SVGEGT. CDR3 length equals 15 residues. DNA for the CDR3: TGTGCCAGCAGTTACACAGCGACTTTTGGAGATACGCAGTATTTT. As protein: CASSYTATFGDTQYF.

CDR3 sequence reads: CASRPDRDSPLHF. CDR3 DNA: TGTGCCAGCAGACCTGACAGGGATTCACCCCTCCACTTT. The chain has TRBV6-2 or TRBV6-3 and TRBJ1-6; 7 nucleotides agree with TRBD1. This CDR3 spans 13 amino acids. From germline, CDR1 is MNHEY and CDR2 SVGEGT. Trimming cost V 6 bases and J 8 bases; bases outside gene matches: 4.

The chain has TRBV19 and TRBJ2-1; possible D gene TRBD2, 5 bases. From germline, CDR1 is LNHDA and CDR2 SQIVND (reference sequence). CDR3 length: 16 amino acids. V lost 7 bases to trimming and J lost 0 bases, with 16 bases between them. CDR3 in amino acids: CASTERGPSSYNEQFF. CDR3 in DNA: TGTGCCAGTACGGAGAGAGGGCCCAGCTCCTACAATGAGCAGTTCTTC.

This chain connects TRBV6-5 to TRBJ1-4, with TRBD1 as a possible D gene (5 bases). This CDR3 spans 15 amino acids. With 3 bases removed from V and 4 bases from J, the gap between germline ends came to 12 bases. CDR1 is MNHEY and CDR2 is SVGAGI in the germline V gene. Here the CDR3 reads CASSYEGRLNEKLFF. The DNA of the CDR3 is TGTGCCAGCAGTTATGAGGGGCGGCTTAATGAAAAACTGTTTTTT.

V usage is TRBV13 and J usage is TRBJ2-1, with D possibly being TRBD2 (6 bases). This CDR3 has 13 amino acids. Deletions cut 5 bases from V and 4 bases from J, with 9 bases between. Germline CDR1 and CDR2: PRHDT and FYEKMQ (reference sequence). CDR3 sequence reads: CASSVAVYNEQFF. In nucleotides, the CDR3 is TGTGCCAGCAGCGTAGCGGTTTACAATGAGCAGTTCTTC. Looking up the rest from reference TRBV13 and TRBJ2-1 gives the full variable domain: AAGVIQSPRHLIKEKRETATLKCYPIPRHDTVYWYQQGPGQDPQFLISFYEKMQSDKGSIPDRFSAQQFSDYHSELNMSSLELGDSALYFCASSVAVYNEQFFGPGTRLTVL.

The chain has TRBV27 and TRBJ2-2, with TRBD1 matching over 7 bases. Germline-derived CDR1 and CDR2 are MNHEY and SMNVEV (reference sequence). The J segment lost 0 bases and the V segment lost 5 bases, leaving 6 bases of the junction unmatched. This CDR3 has 16 residues. The CDR3 DNA sequence: TGTGCCAGCAGTACTGGACAGGTCGCGAACACCGGGGAGCTGTTTTTT. Protein sequence: CASSTGQVANTGELFF.